One sample yielded the 18 T cell receptor beta chains listed below, sequenced in a study of regulatory T cells in long-lasting Graves disease (dated by TCRdb to 2020 to 2023). According to the study, the label for this sample's time point signals: newly diagnosed GD, antithyroid drugs for less than 3 months. RNA was extracted from PBMCs in TRIzol for both TCR sequencing and RNA sequencing. The library came from multiplex PCR. The listed sequencing device is Illumina HiSeq 4000. iRepertoire HTBI primers and Arm-PCR amplification of CDR3 regions were used to construct TCR beta libraries. TCRdb trimmed the raw reads at Q25, called clones with MiXCR and kept productive beta chains. Every CDR3 protein is listed once, alongside the most common genes and DNA of its rows. Within this sample are hundreds of thousands of distinct CDR3 sequences, with approximately 15% of them counted one time only. The top ten clonotypes cover more than 15% of the sample.

Separately, the same data were catalogued under a study of T cells in Graves' hyperthyroidism and ophthalmopathy.

The sample here was peripheral blood mononuclear cells (PBMCs), taken at new diagnosis, from a patient treated with antithyroid drugs. The receptors were sampled from a woman younger than 45 with Graves disease. Donor details come from another sample of the same person, matched by shared clones.

As for this clonotype: This may be a read error: a much more frequent sequence differs by one nucleotide. This sequence joins TRBV19 and TRBJ2-6; D gene ambiguous. This CDR3 spans 15 amino acids. The ends were cut back, 3 bases at V and 4 bases at J, with 10 bases in the middle. Looked up from germline, CDR1 is LNHDA and CDR2 is SQIVND (reference sequence). The CDR3 nucleotides read TGTGCCAGTAGTATGTCCCTTATCGGGGCCAACGTCCTGACTTTC. This gives the protein CASSMSLIGANVLTF.

This clonotype was detected many times. V and J are TRBV11-2 and TRBJ2-7, with D unclear. The CDR3 spans 14 residues. Trimming pared 1 base from V and 0 bases from J, leaving 7 bases between. Per the germline V gene, CDR1 is SGHAT and CDR2 is FQNNGV. The chain's CDR3 is CASSLADGSYEQYF. The CDR3 DNA sequence: TGTGCCAGCAGCTTAGCGGACGGCTCCTACGAGCAGTACTTC.

V usage is TRBV3-1 and J usage is TRBJ2-1; TRBD2 matches 14 bases. This CDR3 has 16 residues. J gave up 7 bases and V 4 bases, and 6 bases lay outside the gene matches. Germline V gene sequence: CDR1 LGHDT, CDR2 YNNKEL (reference sequence). The CDR3 DNA sequence: TGTGCCAGCAGCCTGTTCGGGACTAGCGGGGGAAATGAGCAGTTCTTC. Translation: CASSLFGTSGGNEQFF.

The chain links TRBV7-2 to TRBJ2-1, with 7 bases that match TRBD2. Germline values: CDR1 SGHTA, CDR2 FQGNSA. Losses at the gene ends were 5 bases for V and 8 bases for J; bases not matched to a gene: 15. The CDR3 totals 16 residues. In DNA, the CDR3 is TGTGCCAGCAGCGCAGACGGCGGGAGCGTTTCGGATGAGCAGTTCTTC. Protein sequence: CASSADGGSVSDEQFF.

This clonotype occurred many times. The chain carries TRBV20-1 and TRBJ2-1, with D hard to call. The germline V and J ends were trimmed by 2 bases and 6 bases, with 11 bases remaining between them. The CDR3 sequence is 13 residues long. Germline V gene lookup returns CDR1 DFQATT and CDR2 SNEGSKA (reference sequence). CDR3 coding DNA: TGCAGTGCTAGACCGACTGTGGCCAATGAGCAGTTCTTC. This gives the protein CSARPTVANEQFF.

The table lists this clonotype with many counts. The rearrangement links TRBV5-1 to TRBJ1-1, with a weak D call TRBD1 (6 bases). Trimming stripped 4 bases from V and 6 bases from J, with 22 bases between. This CDR3 contains 16 residues. Germline CDR1 reads SGHRS; CDR2 reads YFSETQ. The CDR3 is CASSPSRKGVMAEAFF. CDR3 DNA sequence: TGCGCCAGCAGCCCGTCGCGGAAGGGGGTTATGGCTGAAGCTTTCTTT.

Notes on this clonotype: It differs at one base from a far larger clone, so likely a read error. This chain joins TRBV11-2 and TRBJ2-1; TRBD2 matches at 10 bases. Germline CDR1 SGHAT, CDR2 FQNNGV. CDR3 length: 14 residues. With V trimmed by 4 bases and J by 9 bases, 6 bases remained unmatched. CDR3 protein: CASSSSGRVGEQFF. CDR3 in DNA: TGTGCCAGCAGCTCGAGCGGGAGGGTGGGTGAGCAGTTCTTC.

In this sample, this clonotype turned up many times. The chain couples TRBV2 to TRBJ1-5, with a tentative D call TRBD1 (5 bases). In germline, CDR1 is SNHLY, CDR2 FYNNEI. The V and J ends lost 8 bases and 1 base respectively, with 12 bases between them. CDR3 size: 14 residues. CDR3 coding DNA: TGTGCCAGCGTTGGGCCAGGGAGCAATCAGCCCCAGCATTTT. This codes for CASVGPGSNQPQHF.

This rearrangement joins TRBV5-4 to TRBJ2-5, with 8 bases fitting TRBD2. The germline V gene has CDR1 SGHNT and CDR2 YYREEE (reference sequence). The V segment lost 0 bases and the J segment 5 bases; nucleotides outside the gene matches: 6. The CDR3 is 15 residues long. CDR3 sequence (DNA): TGTGCCAGCAGCTTGGTGTTCGGGGGGGGGGAGACCCAGTACTTC. Encoded protein: CASSLVFGGGETQYF. Complete variable domain (other parts from reference TRBV5-4 and TRBJ2-5): ETGVTQSPTHLIKTRGQQVTLRCSSQSGHNTVSWYQQALGQGPQFIFQYYREEENGRGNFPPRFSGLQFPNYSSELNVNALELDDSALYLCASSLVFGGGETQYFGPGTRLLVL.

This clonotype has at least ten counts. The CDR3 region has the DNA TGTGCCAGCAGCCGAGGCGTTAGCGGGAGCTACGAGCAGTACTTC. Amino acids: CASSRGVSGSYEQYF. V usage is TRBV7-2 and J usage is TRBJ2-7; 9 positions match TRBD2. The CDR3 consists of 15 residues. Germline CDR1 and CDR2: SGHTA and FQGNSA. V shed 5 bases and J 3 bases; nucleotides not matched to a gene: 8. Looking up the rest from reference TRBV7-2 and TRBJ2-7 gives the full variable domain: GAGVSQSPSNKVTEKGKDVELRCDPISGHTALYWYRQSLGQGLEFLIYFQGNSAPDKSGLPSDRFSAERTGGSVSTLTIQRTQQEDSAVYLCASSRGVSGSYEQYFGPGTRLTVT.

This clonotype was recorded at least ten times. This chain links TRBV7-3 with TRBJ2-3, with 7 bases that match TRBD2. The V gene end was trimmed by 2 bases and the J gene end by 8 bases; junction bases not matched to a gene: 7. In germline, CDR1 is SGHTA, CDR2 FQGTGA. CDR3 length: 14 residues. Written as DNA, the CDR3 is TGTGCCAGCAGCTTAGACGCGGGAGCGGGTACGCAGTATTTT. Its protein product is CASSLDAGAGTQYF. The variable domain in full, completed from reference TRBV7-3 and TRBJ2-3, reads GAGVSQTPSNKVTEKGKYVELRCDPISGHTALYWYRQSLGQGPEFLIYFQGTGAADDSGLPNDRFFAVRPEGSVSTLKIQRTERGDSAVYLCASSLDAGAGTQYFGPGTRLTVL.

The V call is TRBV20-1, the J call TRBJ2-3, with 11 bases fitting TRBD2. CDR1 is DFQATT and CDR2 is SNEGSKA in the germline V gene (reference sequence). Losses at the gene ends were 0 bases for V and 3 bases for J; bases not matched to a gene: 14. The CDR3 has 19 amino acids. CDR3 DNA sequence: TGCAGTGCTAGAGATTTACTAGCGGGAGAGTGGTTGAAAACAGATACGCAGTATTTT. Encoded protein: CSARDLLAGEWLKTDTQYF.

This clonotype was detected ten times or more. The genes are TRBV6-2 or TRBV6-3 and TRBJ2-5; TRBD2 aligns across 10 bases. The CDR3 runs to 12 residues. J lost 13 bases, V lost 4 bases, and 6 bases had no gene match. Germline lookup yields CDR1 MNHEY and CDR2 SVGEGT. CDR3 amino acids: CASSLASGSVYF. The CDR3 DNA follows: TGTGCCAGCAGTTTAGCTAGCGGGAGTGTGTACTTC.

The V gene is TRBV6-9, the J gene TRBJ1-5, with 9 bases lining up with TRBD1. Germline V CDR1 and CDR2: MNHGY, SVAAGI. This CDR3 is 17 amino acids long. V was clipped by 3 bases and J by 6 bases; unmatched bases: 12. The CDR3 loop is CASSYANTGGVSQPQHF. CDR3 DNA sequence: TGTGCCAGCAGTTACGCAAATACAGGGGGCGTATCTCAGCCCCAGCATTTT.

In the case of this clonotype: This may arise from a read error, as a much more abundant clone is one base away. The chain employs TRBV2 and TRBJ2-5; a possible D gene is TRBD2 (5 bases). The J call may be mistaken, given a closer DNA end match to TRBJ2-1. CDR1 is SNHLY, CDR2 FYNNEI, per germline. The CDR3 spans 16 residues. The CDR3 sequence: CASSEGPGNLQETQFF. Written as DNA, the CDR3 is TGTGCCAGCAGTGAAGGGCCGGGGAATCTCCAAGAGACCCAGTTCTTC.

The chain has TRBV12-3 or TRBV12-4 and TRBJ1-5; no clear D. Trimming cost V 4 bases and J 7 bases, with 8 bases left between them. CDR3 length: 12 amino acids. The CDR3 spells CASSSLLQPQHF. CDR3 coding DNA: TGTGCCAGCAGTTCCCTTTTGCAGCCCCAGCATTTT.

This sequence joins TRBV7-6 and TRBJ1-3; 7 bases line up with TRBD1. The V gene end was trimmed by 5 bases and the J gene end by 1 base; junction bases not matched to a gene: 5. Germline values: CDR1 SGHVS, CDR2 FNYEAQ. CDR3 length equals 15 residues. CDR3 sequence reads: CASSPWDSSGNTIYF. Here the CDR3 DNA reads TGTGCCAGCAGCCCTTGGGACAGTTCTGGAAACACCATATATTTT.

This clonotype has only a few counts. The V call is TRBV9, the J call TRBJ2-7; 10 bases are shared with TRBD1. The CDR3 runs 16 residues. J gave up 6 bases and V 3 bases, and 12 bases lay outside the gene matches. Germline-derived CDR1 and CDR2 are SGDLS and YYNGEE. The CDR3 nucleotides read TGTGCCAGCAGCGGATACCGGGACAGGGGAGCTGGCGAGCAGTACTTC. It is translated as CASSGYRDRGAGEQYF.